This T cell receptor (beta chain) derives from a study of OX40 agonist ivuxolimab in advanced cancers. Looking at the study overall: Patients treated during dose escalation were battling hepatocellular carcinoma, melanoma, renal cell or head and neck cancer. Three individuals attained partial responses, comprising one hepatocellular carcinoma case and two cutaneous melanoma cases.

Study-wide points: Among patients with partial responses at 0.1-3.0 mg/kg, clonal expansion was among the lowest. No antigen was identified for the clonally expanded peripheral T cells.

Assay used: immunoSEQ multiplex PCR; TCRdb lists only in-frame clones, some missing. The table records tens of thousands of clones, about 88% of them present only once. Comments on this clone: The target antigen is unknown.

Sequencing used CD4+ or CD8+ T cells sorted from blood, obtained in a trial of the OX40 agonist ivuxolimab. The clonotype originates from an adult with an advanced solid tumor such as melanoma, head and neck, liver or kidney cancer.

CDR3 amino acids: CATASAGRETQYF. CDR3 nucleotide sequence: TGTGCCACCGCCTCCGCGGGAAGGGAGACCCAGTACTTC. The rearrangement uses TRBV25-1 and TRBJ2-5; perhaps TRBD2 as D (6 bases). CDR3 length: 13 residues. CDR1 is MGHDK and CDR2 is SYGVNS in the germline V gene. V shed 10 bases and J shed 5 bases, with 17 bases lying between them.